This T cell receptor beta chain was recovered during a study of CD8+CD57+ T cells in acquired aplastic anemia. Study summary: Across the sorted CD4+ and CD8+ cells, DNA amounts averaged 3.2 ug. Study results and limitations: Patients and controls were found to share around 30 CD8+ CDR3 sequences.

Genomic DNA, serving as template, underwent TCR beta VDJ and CDR3 profiling. TCRdb called the reads again in MiXCR, with one record for every CDR3 protein. The repertoire includes about 58,000 distinct CDR3 sequences, about 56% of them detected once, and approximately 15% sits in the top ten. Germline V gene data show CDR1 as SGHRS and CDR2 as YFSETQ. Trimming cost V 4 bases and J 5 bases, with 11 bases left between them. This CDR3 contains 13 residues. Selection for sequencing was limited to patients who had shown CD8+CD57+ cell expansion by flow cytometry. Each patient gave a blood sample that was collected before any therapy had been received. Points on this clonotype: Its antigen is currently unknown.

Sequencing input: sorted CD4+, CD8+, or CD8+CD57+ T cells (not recorded which) from PBMCs. The chain is built from TRBV5-1 and TRBJ2-3; D is ambiguous. The origin of this receptor is a human donor with aplastic anemia. The CDR3 is CASSALVVDTQYF. In DNA form, the CDR3 reads TGCGCCAGCAGCGCATTAGTAGTAGATACGCAGTATTTT.